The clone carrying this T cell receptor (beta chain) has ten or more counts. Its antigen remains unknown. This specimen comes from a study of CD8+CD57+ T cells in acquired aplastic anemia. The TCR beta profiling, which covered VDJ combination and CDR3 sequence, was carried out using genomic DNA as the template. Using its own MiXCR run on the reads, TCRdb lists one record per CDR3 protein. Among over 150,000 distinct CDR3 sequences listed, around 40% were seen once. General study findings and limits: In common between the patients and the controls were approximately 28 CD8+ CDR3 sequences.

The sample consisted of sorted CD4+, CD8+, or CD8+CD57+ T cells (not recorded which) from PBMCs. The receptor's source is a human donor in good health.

CDR3 sequence reads: CASSLVVTGGSEQFF. The CDR3 region has the DNA TGCGCCAGCAGCTTGGTGGTGACAGGGGGATCTGAGCAGTTCTTC. The chain carries TRBV5-1 and TRBJ2-1; 9 bases map to TRBD1. This CDR3 contains 15 residues. CDR1 and CDR2 from the germline V gene are SGHRS and YFSETQ. V lost 0 bases and J lost 9; bases outside the gene matches: 7.